The 9 T cell receptor beta chains below come from one sample, sequenced in a study of T-cell reconstitution after alpha-beta-depleted transplantation in children. Preparing the TCRbeta library involved the use of unique molecular identifiers. MiXCR, run by TCRdb on the PCR reads, gives a single entry per CDR3 protein. Here the sample spans around 420,000 distinct CDR3 sequences, roughly 17% being singletons. The sequenced sample was PBMCs, mostly from graft donor cells, obtained 360 days after TCRalphabeta/CD19-depleted stem cell transplant. These receptors were collected from a boy less than two years old who had a stem cell transplant for Wiskott-Aldrich syndrome, so the T cells may come from the graft donor.

The J gene is TRBJ2-1, the V gene TRBV29-1; a possible D gene is TRBD2 (6 bases). Per germline, CDR1 SQVTM and CDR2 ANQGSEA. The CDR3 runs to 12 residues. The V end was cut by 6 bases, the J end by 8 bases, with 14 bases between. In nucleotides, the CDR3 is TGCAGCGTGGCGGAGGGCGGGGATGAGCAGTTCTTC. Protein product: CSVAEGGDEQFF.

In its sample, this clonotype was seen many times. The chain recombines TRBV28 with TRBJ2-3; D is unresolved. This CDR3 has 13 residues. Germline V gene lookup returns CDR1 MDHEN and CDR2 SYDVKM. Trimming removed 4 bases from V and 0 bases from J, with 5 bases in between. The CDR3 coding sequence is TGTGCCAGCAGTTCTCCTAGCACAGATACGCAGTATTTT. Translated, it gives CASSSPSTDTQYF.

There are a few counts of this clonotype. The rearrangement links TRBV27 to TRBJ2-1; 9 positions agree with TRBD2. The length of the CDR3 is 15 residues. Germline CDR1 reads MNHEY; CDR2 reads SMNVEV (reference sequence). Germline trimming cut 6 bases from V and 3 bases from J; bases unmatched to any gene: 6. The CDR3 sequence: CASRLAGVVYNEQFF. The DNA for the CDR3 is TGTGCCAGCAGATTAGCGGGAGTAGTCTACAATGAGCAGTTCTTC.

The rearrangement joins TRBV9 to TRBJ2-1; 8 nucleotides line up with TRBD2. Germline V CDR1 and CDR2: SGDLS, YYNGEE. This CDR3 is 18 amino acids long. J gave up 2 bases and V 0 bases, and 10 bases lay outside the gene matches. CDR3 in DNA: TGTGCCAGCAGCGTAGGCGGAGCAAGCGGGAGCCCCTACAATGAGCAGTTCTTC. Amino acids: CASSVGGASGSPYNEQFF. Based on the CDR3 plus reference TRBV9 and TRBJ2-1, the full variable domain is DSGVTQTPKHLITATGQRVTLRCSPRSGDLSVYWYQQSLDQGLQFLIQYYNGEERAKGNILERFSAQQFPDLHSELNLSSLELGDSALYFCASSVGGASGSPYNEQFFGPGTRLTVL.

This clonotype was detected a few times. This chain joins TRBV27 and TRBJ1-1; D is uncertain. V was shortened by 2 bases and J by 1 base, with 11 bases between the two germline ends. CDR3 size: 15 residues. The V gene's germline CDR1 is MNHEY and CDR2 SMNVEV (reference sequence). The CDR3 protein is CASSLQGSWNTEAFF. CDR3 DNA: TGTGCCAGCAGTTTACAAGGGAGCTGGAACACTGAAGCTTTCTTT.

This clonotype has ten or more counts. The rearrangement links TRBV24-1 to TRBJ1-2; D remains unclear. V was clipped by 0 bases and J by 2 bases, with 6 bases between them. This CDR3 has 14 residues. Per the germline V gene, CDR1 is KGHDR and CDR2 is SFDVKD. CDR3 sequence reads: CATSDLRLNYGYTF. CDR3 nucleotide sequence: TGTGCCACCAGTGATTTGAGGTTGAACTATGGCTACACCTTC.

V and J are TRBV12-3 or TRBV12-4 and TRBJ2-1, with no clear D. This CDR3 has 12 amino acids. Trimming removed 3 bases at V and 9 bases at J, with 9 bases between. The CDR3 protein is CASSFSVSEQFF. CDR3 in DNA: TGTGCCAGCAGTTTTTCAGTAAGTGAGCAGTTCTTC.

The gene calls are TRBV4-3 and TRBJ2-7; the match to TRBD1 covers 12 bases. With V trimmed by 0 bases and J by 4 bases, 4 bases remained unmatched. This CDR3 region has 16 residues. Looked up from germline, CDR1 is LGHNA and CDR2 is YSLEER. CDR3 region: CASSQEPGQGAYEQYF. In DNA form, the CDR3 reads TGCGCCAGCAGCCAAGAACCGGGACAGGGGGCGTACGAGCAGTACTTC.

This chain uses TRBV2 with TRBJ2-5; TRBD1 matches 10 bases. Germline-derived CDR1 and CDR2 are SNHLY and FYNNEI. This CDR3 is 13 amino acids long. Trimming at V came to 6 bases and at J to 5 bases, leaving 3 bases not matched to a gene. This CDR3 is CASRTGGWETQYF. The CDR3 coding sequence is TGTGCCAGCAGGACAGGGGGCTGGGAGACCCAGTACTTC.